The 23 T cell receptor beta chains below come from one sample, sequenced in a study of sequential checkpoint blockade in melanoma. Only in-frame clones appear in the TCRdb table, and some are missing; sequencing was by immunoSEQ multiplex PCR. The sample has thousands of clones, approximately 26% seen once. As for treatment: randomized to nivolumab then ipilimumab (arm A) or the reverse (arm B). The sequenced sample was tumor tissue (inferred from file names), obtained from a patient given nivolumab and ipilimumab in sequence. These receptors originate from a human donor with melanoma.

The chain combines TRBV29-1 with TRBJ2-3, with D unclear. The CDR3 runs to 14 residues. Looked up from germline, CDR1 is SQVTM and CDR2 is ANQGSEA. V lost 4 bases and J lost 3, with 14 bases in between. The DNA of the CDR3 is TGCAGCGTTGCTAAGGACCTGGGGACAGATACGCAGTATTTT. Its translation is CSVAKDLGTDTQYF.

The chain is built from TRBV29-1 and TRBJ2-3; D remains ambiguous. This CDR3 is built from 17 residues. Germline assignment: CDR1 SQVTM and CDR2 ANQGSEA. Trimming left V 0 bases short and J 2 bases short, with 18 bases between. Written as DNA, the CDR3 is TGCAGCGTTGAAGATTTAACGTTTGCCAGACTCACAGATACGCAGTATTTT. Translation: CSVEDLTFARLTDTQYF.

Only a few counts were recorded for this clone. The chain is built from TRBV28 and TRBJ1-2; 9 nucleotides agree with TRBD1. Germline-derived CDR1 and CDR2 are MDHEN and SYDVKM. V shed 4 bases, J shed 5 bases, and the junction held 5 bases outside the gene matches. This CDR3 contains 14 residues. The CDR3 sequence: CASSSDRGSYGYTF. The CDR3, as DNA: TGTGCCAGCAGTTCCGACAGGGGGTCGTATGGCTACACCTTC.

Only a few counts were recorded for this clone. V and J are TRBV28 and TRBJ1-2; no clear D. The germline gives CDR1 MDHEN, CDR2 SYDVKM. Trimming took off 5 bases at V and 5 bases at J, with 9 bases between the two ends. The CDR3 covers 12 residues. The chain's CDR3 is CASSMTEYGYTF. CDR3 sequence (DNA): TGTGCCAGCAGTATGACGGAGTATGGCTACACCTTC.

As regards this clone: The junction and the germline gene differ at one end; a read error may be behind it. J is TRBJ2-5 and V is TRBV11-3, with TRBD2 matching 9 bases. The V gene's germline CDR1 is SGHNT and CDR2 YENEEA. The CDR3 length is 16 residues. CDR3 loop: CASSPRLADTQETQYF. The CDR3 bases are TGTGCTAGCAGCCCTCGACTAGCGGATACCCAAGAGACCCAGTACTTC.

This clone was seen a few times. The chain couples TRBV28 to TRBJ1-5; D not resolved. Germline V gene data show CDR1 as MDHEN and CDR2 as SYDVKM. The CDR3 length is 12 residues. The V and J ends lost 4 bases and 5 bases respectively, with 6 bases between them. The CDR3 nucleotides are TGTGCCAGCAGTTCTACGCATCAGCCCCAGCATTTT. Its translation is CASSSTHQPQHF.

The DNA of the CDR3 is TGTGCCAGCAGCTCCGGGACAACCCTCGGTCAGCCCCAGCATTTT. Translation gives CASSSGTTLGQPQHF. The gene calls are TRBV11-3 and TRBJ1-5, with a tentative D call TRBD1 (6 bases). This CDR3 contains 15 residues. Between the trimmed V and J ends, which lost 4 bases and 6 bases, there was a span of 16 bases. The germline V gene has CDR1 SGHNT and CDR2 YENEEA.

The chain joins TRBV5-1 to TRBJ1-1, with 9 bases that match TRBD1. Looked up from germline, CDR1 is SGHRS and CDR2 is YFSETQ. This CDR3 has 15 residues. V shed 7 bases, J shed 1 base, and the junction held 8 bases outside the gene matches. In DNA form, the CDR3 reads TGCGCCAGCCAACACCGGACAGGGGCGAACACTGAAGCTTTCTTT. Translation: CASQHRTGANTEAFF. The full variable domain, completed using reference TRBV5-1 and TRBJ1-1, is KAGVTQTPRYLIKTRGQQVTLSCSPISGHRSVSWYQQTPGQGLQFLFEYFSETQRNKGNFPGRFSGRQFSNSRSEMNVSTLELGDSALYLCASQHRTGANTEAFFGQGTRLTVV.

This clone is medium-sized. The chain couples TRBV11-3 to TRBJ1-5; D gene unclear. CDR1 and CDR2 (germline): SGHNT, YENEEA. Trimming took off 1 base at V and 4 bases at J, with 8 bases between the two ends. The CDR3 extends over 14 amino acids. CDR3 in DNA: TGTGCCAGCAGCTTAGGGTCAACTAATCAGCCCCAGCATTTT. Its protein product is CASSLGSTNQPQHF.

This clone has a handful of counts. This rearrangement joins TRBV10-2 to TRBJ1-5; D gene uncertain. CDR3 size: 13 residues. From germline, CDR1 is WSHSY and CDR2 SAAADI. V was pared by 8 bases and J by 0 bases, with 8 bases between. The CDR3 DNA is TGCGCCAGCGGGAAAATTAGCAATCAGCCCCAGCATTTT. Translating it yields CASGKISNQPQHF.

This clone was seen a few times. Distinct nucleotide sequences in the sample also encode this CDR3. The chain combines TRBV6-8 with TRBJ2-1; possible D gene TRBD2, 6 bases. There are 14 residues in the CDR3. V lost 0 bases and J lost 4, with 7 bases in between. Germline V gene lookup returns CDR1 MNHGY and CDR2 SAAAGT. The CDR3 protein is CASSYSGGYNEQFF. For the CDR3, the DNA is TGTGCCAGCAGTTACTCGGGGGGTTACAATGAGCAGTTCTTC.

This clone came up a few times. This chain links TRBV6-8 with TRBJ1-1; no definite D call. Germline assignment: CDR1 MNHGY and CDR2 SAAAGT. The CDR3 covers 13 residues. Trimming stripped 7 bases from V and 1 base from J, with 10 bases between. The CDR3 DNA sequence: TGTGCCAGCAACCTGGACCCGAACACTGAAGCTTTCTTT. Translated: CASNLDPNTEAFF.

This clone was counted a single time. The chain uses TRBV19 and TRBJ2-6; D remains ambiguous. The V gene's germline CDR1 is LNHDA and CDR2 SQIVND (reference sequence). Trimming stripped 1 base from V and 4 bases from J, with 2 bases between. This CDR3 has 13 amino acids. CDR3: CASSIGGANVLTF. CDR3 in DNA: TGTGCCAGTAGTATAGGGGGGGCCAACGTCCTGACTTTC. The full variable domain, rest sourced from reference TRBV19 and TRBJ2-6, is DGGITQSPKYLFRKEGQNVTLSCEQNLNHDAMYWYRQDPGQGLRLIYYSQIVNDFQKGDIAEGYSVSREKKESFPLTVTSAQKNPTAFYLCASSIGGANVLTFGAGSRLTVL.

This chain uses TRBV21-1 with TRBJ2-1; no DNA check was done on the table's D call, TRBD2. TRBV21-1 is designated a pseudogene. The CDR3 loop spans 15 amino acids. CDR3: CASSKAGGLYNEQFF. CDR3 sequence (DNA): TGTGCCAGCAGCAAAGCGGGAGGTTTGTACAATGAGCAGTTCTTC.

The chain is built from TRBV5-1 and TRBJ2-1; 13 nucleotides align to TRBD2. There are 19 residues in the CDR3. Germline V gives CDR1 SGHRS, CDR2 YFSETQ. J lost 2 bases, V lost 4 bases, and 12 bases had no gene match. The CDR3 spells CASSPRTSGRLGAYNEQFF. The CDR3 DNA reads TGCGCCAGCAGCCCAAGGACTAGCGGGAGACTAGGGGCCTACAATGAGCAGTTCTTC.

The V call is TRBV9, the J call TRBJ1-1, with unresolved D. The CDR3 is 13 residues long. Germline CDR1 is SGDLS and CDR2 is YYNGEE. V shed 4 bases and J shed 3 bases, with 10 bases lying between them. In DNA, the CDR3 is TGTGCCAGCAGCCCCCCCCCATACACTGAAGCTTTCTTT. Translation: CASSPPPYTEAFF.

This rearrangement joins TRBV25-1 to TRBJ2-2; a possible D gene is TRBD1 (6 bases). The CDR3 length is 18 residues. Germline V gives CDR1 MGHDK, CDR2 SYGVNS. The ends were cut back, 4 bases at V and 0 bases at J, with 18 bases in the middle. This chain's CDR3 is CASSGNTNRDTNTGELFF. For the CDR3, the DNA is TGTGCCAGCAGTGGTAACACTAACCGGGACACGAACACCGGGGAGCTGTTTTTT.

V is TRBV6-8 and J is TRBJ1-1; D unclear. The germline V and J ends were trimmed by 5 bases and 0 bases, with 7 bases remaining between them. This CDR3 is 13 amino acids long. Germline loops: CDR1 MNHGY, CDR2 SAAAGT. The CDR3 loop reads CASSGRLNTEAFF. In nucleotides, the CDR3 is TGTGCCAGCAGTGGACGCTTGAACACTGAAGCTTTCTTT.

In this sample, this clone turned up a few times. J is TRBJ2-1 and V is TRBV30, with TRBD2 matching over 12 bases. V gave up 4 bases and J gave up 8 bases; unmatched junction bases: 9. This CDR3 is 15 amino acids long. Looked up from germline, CDR1 is GTSNPN and CDR2 is SVGIG (reference sequence). The CDR3 region has the DNA TGTGCCTGGACAAAATCTAGCGGGAGGGCGGATGAGCAGTTCTTC. Translation: CAWTKSSGRADEQFF.

This clone was observed at least ten times. This chain connects TRBV11-3 to TRBJ1-2, with D uncertain. The germline CDR1 and CDR2 sequences are SGHNT and YENEEA. The germline V and J ends were trimmed by 3 bases and 5 bases, with 13 bases remaining between them. This CDR3 has 14 amino acids. DNA of the CDR3: TGTGCCAGCAGCTTGGAAAGGCGGATGTATGGCTACACCTTC. This sequence encodes CASSLERRMYGYTF.

V usage is TRBV6-8 and J usage is TRBJ1-4; tentatively, D is TRBD1 (5 bases). In germline, CDR1 is MNHGY, CDR2 SAAAGT. The CDR3 length is 16 residues. Trimming removed 3 bases from V and 8 bases from J, with 19 bases in between. The CDR3 is CASSYPSDSAREKLFF. The DNA of the CDR3 is TGTGCCAGCAGTTATCCAAGCGACAGTGCGAGGGAAAAACTGTTTTTT.

This clone was counted a few times. The chain has TRBV9 and TRBJ1-2; 10 nucleotides agree with TRBD1. CDR1 SGDLS and CDR2 YYNGEE come from the germline V gene. This CDR3 comprises 18 residues. J was trimmed by 1 base and V by 4 bases; bases with no gene match: 13. The CDR3 loop is CASSKRQGASDGNYGYTF. As DNA, the CDR3 is TGTGCCAGCAGCAAGAGACAGGGGGCTTCGGATGGTAACTATGGCTACACCTTC.

The chain is built from TRBV15 and TRBJ2-7; D perhaps matches TRBD2 (6 bases). V was shortened by 5 bases and J by 1 base, with 15 bases between the two germline ends. Germline CDR1 LNHNV, CDR2 YYDKDF (reference sequence). CDR3 length equals 15 residues. The CDR3 DNA is TGTGCCACCAGCCCGAGTGGGACTGCATCCTACGAGCAGTACTTC. As protein: CATSPSGTASYEQYF.